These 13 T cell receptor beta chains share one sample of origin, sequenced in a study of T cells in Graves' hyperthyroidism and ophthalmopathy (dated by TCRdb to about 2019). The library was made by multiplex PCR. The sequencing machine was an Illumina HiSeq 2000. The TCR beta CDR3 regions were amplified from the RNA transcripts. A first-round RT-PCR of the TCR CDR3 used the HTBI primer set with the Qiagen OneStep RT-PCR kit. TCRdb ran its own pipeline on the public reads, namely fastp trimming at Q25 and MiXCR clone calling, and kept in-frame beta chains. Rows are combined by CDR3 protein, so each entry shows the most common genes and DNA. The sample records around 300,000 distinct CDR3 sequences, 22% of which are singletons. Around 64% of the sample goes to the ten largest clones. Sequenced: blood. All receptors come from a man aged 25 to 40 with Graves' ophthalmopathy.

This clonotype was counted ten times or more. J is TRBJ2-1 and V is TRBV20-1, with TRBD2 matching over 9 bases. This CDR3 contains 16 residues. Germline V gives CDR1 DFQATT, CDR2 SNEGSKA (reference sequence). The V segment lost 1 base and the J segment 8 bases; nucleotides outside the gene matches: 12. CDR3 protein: CSARGVSLGLADEQFF. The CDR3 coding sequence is TGCAGTGCTAGAGGGGTCAGTCTGGGACTAGCTGATGAGCAGTTCTTC.

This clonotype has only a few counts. As DNA, the CDR3 is TGTGCCAGCAGTGGGTGGACAGAGAACACTGAAGCTTTCTTT. Its translation: CASSGWTENTEAFF. The rearrangement uses TRBV2 and TRBJ1-1; D is possibly TRBD1 (6 bases). With 4 bases removed from V and 1 base from J, the gap between germline ends came to 10 bases. The CDR3 runs to 14 residues. The germline V gene has CDR1 SNHLY and CDR2 FYNNEI.

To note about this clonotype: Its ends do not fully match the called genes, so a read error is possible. The CDR3 spells CASSLVGQAWEKLFF. CDR3 DNA: TGCGCCAGCAGCTTGGTCGGGCAGGCCTGGGAAAAACTGTTTTTT. This sequence joins TRBV5-8 and TRBJ1-4, with no clear D. Germline-derived CDR1 and CDR2 are SGHTS and YDEGEE. This CDR3 has 15 residues.

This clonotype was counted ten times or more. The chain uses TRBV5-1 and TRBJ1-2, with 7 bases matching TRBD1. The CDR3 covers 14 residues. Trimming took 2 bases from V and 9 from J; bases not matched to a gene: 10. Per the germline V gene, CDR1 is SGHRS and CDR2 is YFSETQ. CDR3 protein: CASSLTGTADRYTF. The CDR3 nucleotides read TGCGCCAGCAGCTTAACCGGGACAGCTGATCGCTACACCTTC. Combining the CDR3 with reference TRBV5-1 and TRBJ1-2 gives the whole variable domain KAGVTQTPRYLIKTRGQQVTLSCSPISGHRSVSWYQQTPGQGLQFLFEYFSETQRNKGNFPGRFSGRQFSNSRSEMNVSTLELGDSALYLCASSLTGTADRYTFGSGTRLTVV.

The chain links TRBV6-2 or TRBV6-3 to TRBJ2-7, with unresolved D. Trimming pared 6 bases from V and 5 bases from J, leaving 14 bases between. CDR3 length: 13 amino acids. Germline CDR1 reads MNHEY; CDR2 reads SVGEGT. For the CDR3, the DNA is TGTGCCAGCAGCTTACGATTGGGCGACGAGCAGTACTTC. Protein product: CASSLRLGDEQYF.

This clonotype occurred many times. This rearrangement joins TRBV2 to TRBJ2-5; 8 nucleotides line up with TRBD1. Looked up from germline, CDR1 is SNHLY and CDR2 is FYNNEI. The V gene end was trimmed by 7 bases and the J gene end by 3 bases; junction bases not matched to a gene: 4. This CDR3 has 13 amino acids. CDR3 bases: TGTGCCAGCACGGGACAGGTGGAAGAGACCCAGTACTTC. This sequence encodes CASTGQVEETQYF.

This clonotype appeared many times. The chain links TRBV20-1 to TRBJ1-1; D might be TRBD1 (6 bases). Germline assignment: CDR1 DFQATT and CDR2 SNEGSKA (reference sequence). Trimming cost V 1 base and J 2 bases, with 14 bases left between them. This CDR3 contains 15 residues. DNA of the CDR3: TGCAGTGCTAGAGCTACAGGGAGAGGAAACACTGAAGCTTTCTTT. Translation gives CSARATGRGNTEAFF.

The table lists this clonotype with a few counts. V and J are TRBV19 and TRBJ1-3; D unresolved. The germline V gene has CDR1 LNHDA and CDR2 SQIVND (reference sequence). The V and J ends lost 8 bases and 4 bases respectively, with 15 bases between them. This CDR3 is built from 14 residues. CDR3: CASHGRSAGNTIYF. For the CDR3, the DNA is TGTGCCAGTCACGGACGGTCGGCAGGAAACACCATATATTTT.

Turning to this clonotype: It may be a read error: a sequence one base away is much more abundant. The CDR3, as DNA: TGCGCCAGCAGCTTGGGAGACAATCCCGTTGATACGCAGTATTTT. This encodes CASSLGDNPVDTQYF. This rearrangement joins TRBV5-1 to TRBJ2-3, with D uncertain. The germline gives CDR1 SGHRS, CDR2 YFSETQ. CDR3 length equals 15 residues. With 0 bases removed from V and 6 bases from J, the gap between germline ends came to 14 bases.

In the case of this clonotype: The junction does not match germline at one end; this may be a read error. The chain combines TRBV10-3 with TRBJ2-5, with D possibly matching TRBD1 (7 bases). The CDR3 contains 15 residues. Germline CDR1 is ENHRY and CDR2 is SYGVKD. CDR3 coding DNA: TGTGCCTCGCACTCCCAACAGGGGCCGGGGGAGACCCAGTGCTTC. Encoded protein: CASHSQQGPGETQCF.

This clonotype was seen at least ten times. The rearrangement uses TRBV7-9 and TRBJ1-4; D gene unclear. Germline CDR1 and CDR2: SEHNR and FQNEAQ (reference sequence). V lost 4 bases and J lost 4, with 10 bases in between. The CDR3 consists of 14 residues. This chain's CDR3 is CASSSVRGNEKLFF. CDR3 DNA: TGTGCCAGCAGCTCTGTGCGGGGTAATGAAAAACTGTTTTTT.

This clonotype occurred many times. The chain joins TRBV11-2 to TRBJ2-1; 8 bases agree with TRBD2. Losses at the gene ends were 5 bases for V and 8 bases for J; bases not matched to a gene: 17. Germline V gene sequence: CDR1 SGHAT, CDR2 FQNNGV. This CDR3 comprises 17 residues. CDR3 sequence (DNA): TGTGCCAGCAGCCCCACTGAAGGGCGGGAGGATCGCGATGAGCAGTTCTTC. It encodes CASSPTEGREDRDEQFF.

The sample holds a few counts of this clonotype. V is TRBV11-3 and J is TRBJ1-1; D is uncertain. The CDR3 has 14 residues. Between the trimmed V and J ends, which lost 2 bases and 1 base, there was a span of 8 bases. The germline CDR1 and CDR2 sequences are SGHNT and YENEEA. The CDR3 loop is CASSLNRANTEAFF. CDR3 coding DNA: TGTGCCAGCAGCTTAAACCGGGCGAACACTGAAGCTTTCTTT.